This T cell receptor beta chain came from a study of cytomegalovirus exposure and HLA in healthy donors. PCR used 60 Vbeta primers and 13 Jbeta primers. Some clones are missing from TCRdb's copy, which holds only in-frame ones; the method was immunoSEQ multiplex PCR. The table includes some 38,000 clones, around 53% detected once. Germline loops: CDR1 ENHRY, CDR2 SYGVKD. Trimming cost V 8 bases and J 5 bases; bases outside gene matches: 16. The CDR3 runs to 16 residues. This clone was seen a few times. This chain uses TRBV10-3 with TRBJ2-5; TRBD2 matches at 8 bases. The receptor was derived from a middle-aged woman in good health and CMV-seropositive. Sequencing was carried out using PBMCs. The CDR3 sequence: CAIVSPRGGGPETQYF. CDR3 nucleotides: TGTGCCATCGTTTCCCCTAGGGGCGGGGGGCCGGAGACCCAGTACTTC.